This T cell receptor (beta chain) comes out of a study of blood T cell repertoires in COVID-19. This clone was seen more than once but under ten times. Germline V gene lookup returns CDR1 LNHDA and CDR2 SQIVND (reference sequence). V was clipped by 6 bases and J by 1 base; unmatched bases: 10. The CDR3 is 16 amino acids. Seattle cases were enrolled at active infection and followed longitudinally. Produced via immunoSEQ multiplex PCR; TCRdb's table is partial and in-frame only. This repertoire shows 300,000 to 350,000 clones, roughly 90% found once; its top ten account for 0.95% to 1.3%. The chain has TRBV19 and TRBJ1-1, with TRBD1 identical over 8 bases. Input material: peripheral blood. This TCR derives from a woman aged 40-49 years with COVID-19, enrolled during active disease. This CDR3 is CASSLSQGDPNTEAFF. The CDR3 nucleotides are TGTGCCAGTAGCCTATCACAGGGGGATCCGAACACTGAAGCTTTCTTT.